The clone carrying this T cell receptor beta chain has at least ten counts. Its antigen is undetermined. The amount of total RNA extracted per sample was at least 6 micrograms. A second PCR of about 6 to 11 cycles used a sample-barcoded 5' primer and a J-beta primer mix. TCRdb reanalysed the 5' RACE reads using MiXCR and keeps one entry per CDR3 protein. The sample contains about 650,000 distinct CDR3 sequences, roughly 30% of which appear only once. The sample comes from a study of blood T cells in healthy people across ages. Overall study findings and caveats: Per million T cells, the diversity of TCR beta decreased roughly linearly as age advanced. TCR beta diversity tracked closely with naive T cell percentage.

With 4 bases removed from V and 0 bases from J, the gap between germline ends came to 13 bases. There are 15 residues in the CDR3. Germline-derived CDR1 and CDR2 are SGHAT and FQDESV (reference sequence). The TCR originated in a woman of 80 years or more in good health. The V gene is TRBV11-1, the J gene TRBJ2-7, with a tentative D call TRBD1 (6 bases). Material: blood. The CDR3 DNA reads TGTGCCAGCAGCTCCTCGCTGACAGGCTCCTACGAGCAGTACTTC. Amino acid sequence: CASSSSLTGSYEQYF. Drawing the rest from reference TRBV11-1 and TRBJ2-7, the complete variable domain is EAEVAQSPRYKITEKSQAVAFWCDPISGHATLYWYRQILGQGPELLVQFQDESVVDDSQLPKDRFSAERLKGVDSTLKIQPAELGDSAMYLCASSSSLTGSYEQYFGPGTRLTVT.